One and the same sample provided the 25 T cell receptor beta chains below, sequenced in a study of blood T cell repertoires in COVID-19. The assay was immunoSEQ multiplex PCR, and TCRdb's table has in-frame clones only and misses some. The sample has 150,000 to 200,000 clones; roughly nine tenths are singletons. The sample taken for sequencing was peripheral blood. The receptors stem from a man aged 18 to 29 who had recovered from COVID-19.

The chain carries TRBV27 and TRBJ2-3, with 11 nucleotides matching TRBD2. Trimming at V came to 5 bases and at J to 4 bases, leaving 11 bases not matched to a gene. Germline-derived CDR1 and CDR2 are MNHEY and SMNVEV (reference sequence). The CDR3 is 17 residues long. DNA of the CDR3: TGTGCCAGCAGTAAGGGCATTAGCGGGAGGGCCGCAGATACGCAGTATTTT. This encodes CASSKGISGRAADTQYF.

J is TRBJ2-7 and V is TRBV2, with TRBD1 identical over 7 bases. The junction had 3 bases not matched to a gene; V was cut back by 1 base and J by 6 bases. The CDR3 covers 13 residues. CDR1 is SNHLY and CDR2 is FYNNEI in the germline V gene. DNA of the CDR3: TGTGCCAGCAGTGAAGAGACAGGGATCGAGCAGTACTTC. As protein: CASSEETGIEQYF.

The chain recombines TRBV2 with TRBJ1-1, with 7 bases fitting TRBD1. CDR3 size: 13 residues. Germline V gene lookup returns CDR1 SNHLY and CDR2 FYNNEI. J gave up 4 bases and V 4 bases, and 3 bases lay outside the gene matches. CDR3 amino acids: CASSGPGGTEAFF. As DNA, the CDR3 is TGTGCCAGCAGTGGCCCAGGGGGCACTGAAGCTTTCTTT.

The chain links TRBV27 to TRBJ2-2; no clear D. Trimming stripped 6 bases from V and 5 bases from J, with 10 bases between. Looked up from germline, CDR1 is MNHEY and CDR2 is SMNVEV (reference sequence). This CDR3 spans 13 amino acids. This CDR3 is CASSSLSTGELFF. In DNA form, the CDR3 reads TGTGCCAGCAGCTCTTTATCGACCGGGGAGCTGTTTTTT.

This sequence joins TRBV6-1 and TRBJ2-3; 8 nucleotides agree with TRBD1. CDR3 length equals 16 residues. V lost 4 bases and J lost 1; bases outside the gene matches: 7. Germline V gene sequence: CDR1 MNHNS, CDR2 SASEGT. The CDR3 loop reads CASSASRGLGTDTQYF. As DNA, the CDR3 is TGTGCCAGCAGTGCATCCAGGGGGCTCGGCACAGATACGCAGTATTTT.

This chain links TRBV7-9 with TRBJ1-2; TRBD1 agrees at 9 bases. The length of the CDR3 is 14 residues. CDR1 is SEHNR, CDR2 FQNEAQ, per germline (reference sequence). The trim removed 0 bases at V and 7 bases at J, leaving 3 bases unmatched. In DNA form, the CDR3 reads TGTGCCAGCAGCTTAGCGGGACAGGGCCCTGGCTACACCTTC. This gives the protein CASSLAGQGPGYTF.

This chain links TRBV19 with TRBJ2-1, with D possibly matching TRBD2 (5 bases). The CDR3 totals 13 residues. V lost 9 bases to trimming and J lost 2 bases, with 11 bases between them. Germline assignment: CDR1 LNHDA and CDR2 SQIVND (reference sequence). CDR3 nucleotide sequence: TGTGCCAGCAATAGCGTCCCCTACAATGAGCAGTTCTTC. Translated, it gives CASNSVPYNEQFF.

The table lists this clone with a count of one. This chain joins TRBV27 and TRBJ1-2; no definite D call. Germline CDR1 reads MNHEY; CDR2 reads SMNVEV (reference sequence). V lost 5 bases and J 6 bases, leaving 22 bases between the germline ends. The CDR3 runs 16 residues. The CDR3 reads CASSIRNLREIDGYTF. The CDR3 DNA reads TGTGCCAGCAGTATCCGAAACTTACGAGAAATTGATGGCTACACCTTC.

The CDR3 sequence is CASTGQPSRTQYF. The CDR3, as DNA: TGTGCCAGCACGGGACAGCCCTCCAGGACCCAGTACTTC. V usage is TRBV28 and J usage is TRBJ2-5; 7 bases map to TRBD1. The CDR3 contains 13 residues. The V gene end was trimmed by 7 bases and the J gene end by 7 bases; junction bases not matched to a gene: 9. CDR1 and CDR2 (germline): MDHEN, SYDVKM.

The chain uses TRBV6-1 and TRBJ1-1; TRBD1 aligns across 7 bases. V was pared by 1 base and J by 2 bases, with 4 bases of the junction left unmatched. CDR1 is MNHNS and CDR2 is SASEGT in the germline V gene. There are 15 residues in the CDR3. The CDR3 region has the DNA TGTGCCAGCAGTGAAGACAGGGGAGGAAACACTGAAGCTTTCTTT. This gives the protein CASSEDRGGNTEAFF.

This clone was seen just once. The chain carries TRBV7-2 and TRBJ1-2; 10 bases map to TRBD1. The CDR3 consists of 14 residues. From germline, CDR1 is SGHTA and CDR2 FQGNSA. With V trimmed by 5 bases and J by 6 bases, 6 bases remained unmatched. The CDR3 DNA follows: TGTGCCAGCAGCCCTGACAGGGGGCTCGATGGCTACACCTTC. Residues: CASSPDRGLDGYTF.

The V gene is TRBV18, the J gene TRBJ1-5; 7 bases fit TRBD1. J gave up 7 bases and V 6 bases, and 9 bases lay outside the gene matches. The CDR3 runs 14 residues. Germline V gene lookup returns CDR1 KGHSH and CDR2 LQKENI. CDR3 DNA sequence: TGTGCCAGCTCGCCAATAACAGGGGCCCAGCCCCAGCATTTT. Translation: CASSPITGAQPQHF.

In regard to this clone: Possible read error: a much larger clone is one base away. The chain joins TRBV7-9 to TRBJ2-7; 8 bases are shared with TRBD1. The V and J ends lost 2 bases and 3 bases, in that order; junction bases with no gene match: 0. CDR1 and CDR2 (germline): SEHNR, FQNEAQ (reference sequence). This CDR3 comprises 13 residues. As DNA, the CDR3 is TGTGCCAGCAGCTTAACAGGGGGCTACGAGCAGTACTTC. Translation: CASSLTGGYEQYF.

This chain connects TRBV18 to TRBJ2-2; D call uncertain. V gave up 3 bases and J gave up 1 base, with 6 bases separating them. CDR1 KGHSH and CDR2 LQKENI come from the germline V gene. There are 14 residues in the CDR3. The CDR3 DNA reads as TGTGCCAGCTCACCCTCACAGAACACCGGGGAGCTGTTTTTT. The encoded protein is CASSPSQNTGELFF.

The chain is built from TRBV28 and TRBJ1-6; TRBD1 agrees at 7 bases. Per the germline V gene, CDR1 is MDHEN and CDR2 is SYDVKM. After removal of 4 bases from V and 5 bases from J, the junction contained 5 bases not matched to a gene. The CDR3 loop spans 15 amino acids. In nucleotides, the CDR3 is TGTGCCAGCAGTTCCCGGGACAGACATAATTCACCCCTCCACTTT. Translated, it gives CASSSRDRHNSPLHF.

The chain uses TRBV7-2 and TRBJ2-6; 7 nucleotides align to TRBD1. V lost 4 bases, J lost 3 bases, and 3 bases stayed unmatched. The CDR3 runs 15 residues. Per germline, CDR1 SGHTA and CDR2 FQGNSA. The CDR3 region has the DNA TGTGCCAGCAGCTCCTACAGGGGTGGGGCCAACGTCCTGACTTTC. This translates into CASSSYRGGANVLTF.

The V gene is TRBV5-1, the J gene TRBJ2-1; TRBD2 matches 14 bases. CDR1 is SGHRS, CDR2 YFSETQ, per germline. CDR3 length: 15 amino acids. Trimming removed 0 bases from V and 10 bases from J; junction bases left unmatched: 3. The CDR3 sequence: CASSLAGLAGEEQFF. The CDR3 coding sequence is TGCGCCAGCAGCTTGGCGGGACTAGCGGGAGAAGAGCAGTTCTTC.

The chain is built from TRBV7-2 and TRBJ1-2; D is unresolved. Germline CDR1 is SGHTA and CDR2 is FQGNSA. The CDR3 extends over 14 amino acids. Trimming left V 2 bases short and J 2 bases short, with 9 bases between. As DNA, the CDR3 is TGTGCCAGCAGCTTACATAACACGAACTATGGCTACACCTTC. This codes for CASSLHNTNYGYTF.

V and J are TRBV7-9 and TRBJ2-7; a weak D match, TRBD2 (5 bases). The CDR3 loop spans 12 amino acids. Trimming pared 3 bases from V and 9 bases from J, leaving 12 bases between. Germline V gene sequence: CDR1 SEHNR, CDR2 FQNEAQ (reference sequence). For the CDR3, the DNA is TGTGCCAGCAGCTTGTCCCCGGGGTCGCAGTACTTC. The encoded protein is CASSLSPGSQYF.

This chain joins TRBV29-1 and TRBJ2-7; TRBD2 aligns across 9 bases. Unmatched junction bases numbered 1, after V lost 2 bases and J lost 2 bases. In germline, CDR1 is SQVTM, CDR2 ANQGSEA. The CDR3 is made up of 13 amino acids. The CDR3 loop reads CSVELAGTYEQYF. The CDR3 region has the DNA TGCAGCGTTGAACTAGCGGGGACCTACGAGCAGTACTTC.

The rearrangement joins TRBV12-2 to TRBJ2-7; the listed D gene, TRBD1, was not tested against the DNA. TRBV12-2 is deemed a pseudogene. The CDR3 spans 16 residues. DNA of the CDR3: TGTGCAAGTCGCCCCACCCCCGACGTCAGGGTCTACGAGCAGTACTTC. Translating gives CASRPTPDVRVYEQYF.

This clone was picked up a small number of times. The gene calls are TRBV7-2 and TRBJ2-1; the match to TRBD2 covers 7 bases. Unmatched junction bases numbered 5, after V lost 3 bases and J lost 3 bases. The V gene's germline CDR1 is SGHTA and CDR2 FQGNSA. The CDR3 has 15 amino acids. CDR3 residues: CASSFGRGYYNEQFF. As DNA, the CDR3 is TGTGCCAGCAGCTTTGGGCGGGGGTACTACAATGAGCAGTTCTTC.

V is TRBV9 and J is TRBJ2-7; D perhaps matches TRBD2 (6 bases). CDR1 SGDLS and CDR2 YYNGEE come from the germline V gene. The CDR3 length is 14 residues. V was trimmed by 6 bases and J by 5 bases, leaving 18 bases between them. CDR3 amino acids: CASILWRGADEQYF. CDR3 bases: TGTGCCAGCATTCTATGGCGGGGCGCAGACGAGCAGTACTTC.

The rearrangement links TRBV29-1 to TRBJ1-5, with TRBD1 matching over 9 bases. V gave up 7 bases and J gave up 1 base; unmatched junction bases: 2. CDR3 size: 13 residues. CDR1 is SQVTM and CDR2 is ANQGSEA in the germline V gene. The CDR3 DNA reads TGCAGCGCGGGGACAGGGAGCAATCAGCCCCAGCATTTT. It translates to CSAGTGSNQPQHF.

Here the CDR3 reads CASSPSDRGAGNTIYF. The CDR3 DNA sequence: TGTGCCAGTAGTCCTTCGGACAGGGGCGCTGGAAACACCATATATTTT. The J gene is TRBJ1-3, the V gene TRBV19, with 9 nucleotides matching TRBD1. Germline CDR1 and CDR2: LNHDA and SQIVND (reference sequence). With V trimmed by 5 bases and J by 2 bases, 7 bases remained unmatched. This CDR3 region has 16 residues.